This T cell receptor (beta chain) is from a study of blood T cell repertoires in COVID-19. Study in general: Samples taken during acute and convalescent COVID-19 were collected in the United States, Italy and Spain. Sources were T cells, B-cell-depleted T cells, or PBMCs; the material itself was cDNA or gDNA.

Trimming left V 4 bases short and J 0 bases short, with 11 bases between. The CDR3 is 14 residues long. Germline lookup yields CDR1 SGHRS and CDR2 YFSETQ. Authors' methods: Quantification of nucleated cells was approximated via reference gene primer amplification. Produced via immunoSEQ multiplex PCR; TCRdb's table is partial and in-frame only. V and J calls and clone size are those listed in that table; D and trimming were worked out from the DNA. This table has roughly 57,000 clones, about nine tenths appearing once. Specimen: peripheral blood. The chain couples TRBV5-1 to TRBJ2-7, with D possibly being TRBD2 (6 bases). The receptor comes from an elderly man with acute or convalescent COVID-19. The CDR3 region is CASSGGTVSYEQYF. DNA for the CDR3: TGCGCCAGCAGCGGGGGGACTGTCTCCTACGAGCAGTACTTC.